The T cell receptor (beta chain) described here comes from a study of human T cells and chemical hapten exposure. Regarding time point: healthy volunteer bleed at 6 weeks. Unfractionated whole blood yielded the extracted total RNA. A single record per CDR3 protein comes from TCRdb applying MiXCR to the RACE reads. Among 35,000 to 50,000 distinct CDR3 sequences listed, 3.5% to 4% were seen once. The germline V gene has CDR1 SGHTA and CDR2 FQGTGA. The CDR3 length is 15 residues. The V and J ends lost 2 bases and 0 bases respectively, with 7 bases between them. The TCR comes from a human donor in good health. Some clones in this sample may be carry-over from other donors' samples. The sequencing input was whole blood. The V gene is TRBV7-3, the J gene TRBJ2-2, with D uncertain. CDR3 sequence reads: CASSLHSSNTGELFF. DNA of the CDR3: TGTGCCAGCAGCTTACACAGCTCGAACACCGGGGAGCTGTTTTTT.